Below, 24 T cell receptor beta chains from the same sample are listed, as sequenced in a study of T cells in localized non-small cell lung cancer. Data came from immunoSEQ multiplex PCR; TCRdb stores just in-frame clones and leaves some out. Of 130,000 or so clones listed, around 89% are singletons. This specimen was peripheral blood, taken before any cancer treatment. These receptors originate from a female donor older than 55 with stage I lung adenocarcinoma.

The chain uses TRBV7-9 and TRBJ2-5, with 9 bases fitting TRBD1. CDR1 SEHNR and CDR2 FQNEAQ come from the germline V gene (reference sequence). V dropped 3 bases and J dropped 5; count of bases not matched to a gene: 7. The CDR3 length is 15 residues. CDR3 in amino acids: CASSFRDRVVETQYF. The CDR3 DNA is TGTGCCAGCAGCTTCCGGGACAGGGTAGTCGAGACCCAGTACTTC.

This chain connects TRBV5-4 to TRBJ2-5, with no clear D. CDR1 SGHNT and CDR2 YYREEE come from the germline V gene (reference sequence). The CDR3 extends over 15 amino acids. Trimming removed 4 bases from V and 2 bases from J, with 15 bases in between. The CDR3 nucleotides read TGTGCCAGCAGCCCACCGGGTCCAGAACAAGAGACCCAGTACTTC. Translated, it gives CASSPPGPEQETQYF.

This chain connects TRBV5-4 to TRBJ1-1; D call uncertain. V was cut by 2 bases and J by 1 base, with 12 bases left in between. The CDR3 contains 15 residues. The germline gives CDR1 SGHNT, CDR2 YYREEE (reference sequence). CDR3 sequence reads: CASSLEFGRNTEAFF. CDR3 sequence (DNA): TGTGCCAGCAGCTTAGAGTTCGGCAGGAACACTGAAGCTTTCTTT.

The V gene is TRBV23-1, the J gene TRBJ2-5, with D uncertain. TRBV23-1 is annotated as an ORF whose role is uncertain. The CDR3 loop spans 14 amino acids. The ends were cut back, 4 bases at V and 0 bases at J, with 9 bases in the middle. The CDR3 here is CASSLNANQETQYF. CDR3 bases: TGCGCCAGCAGTCTAAATGCGAACCAAGAGACCCAGTACTTC.

There are a few counts of this clone. Other DNA sequences within the sample encode an identical CDR3. V gene TRBV18 combines with J gene TRBJ1-1; unclear D gene. Trimming pared 3 bases from V and 1 base from J, leaving 3 bases between. CDR1 is KGHSH and CDR2 is LQKENI in the germline V gene. The CDR3 contains 12 residues. CDR3 sequence (DNA): TGTGCCAGCTCACCGGGGAACACTGAAGCTTTCTTT. Protein product: CASSPGNTEAFF. Full variable domain (rest looked up from reference TRBV18 and TRBJ1-1): NAGVMQNPRHLVRRRGQEARLRCSPMKGHSHVYWYRQLPEEGLKFMVYLQKENIIDESGMPKERFSAEFPKEGPSILRIQQVVRGDSAAYFCASSPGNTEAFFGQGTRLTVV.

This clone came up a few times. The chain couples TRBV10-3 to TRBJ1-1; the D gene is possibly TRBD1 (5 bases). V shed 6 bases and J shed 6 bases, with 14 bases lying between them. From germline, CDR1 is ENHRY and CDR2 SYGVKD. CDR3 length: 13 residues. In DNA form, the CDR3 reads TGTGCCATCAGGCCCCAGGGCCAATCTGAAGCTTTCTTT. This gives the protein CAIRPQGQSEAFF.

The sample holds a few counts of this clone. The rearrangement uses TRBV11-3 and TRBJ2-1; 7 nucleotides align to TRBD2. The CDR3 extends over 17 amino acids. Germline CDR1 reads SGHNT; CDR2 reads YENEEA. V gave up 0 bases and J gave up 6 bases; unmatched junction bases: 11. Written as DNA, the CDR3 is TGTGCCAGCAGCTTAGATTGGCCTAGCGGCCGTATCAATGAGCAGTTCTTC. Its protein product is CASSLDWPSGRINEQFF.

This clone is a singleton in its sample. The V call is TRBV5-1, the J call TRBJ2-5, with 7 positions matching TRBD1. Matching the DNA end better, TRBJ2-7 makes the J call doubtful. The germline V gene has CDR1 SGHRS and CDR2 YFSETQ. The CDR3 runs to 14 residues. The CDR3 loop reads CASSPGTVSYEQYF. CDR3 sequence (DNA): TGCGCCAGCAGCCCGGGGACAGTCTCCTACGAGCAGTACTTC.

J is TRBJ1-3 and V is TRBV5-5; no definite D call. The CDR3 runs to 15 residues. Germline lookup yields CDR1 SGHKS and CDR2 YYEKEE (reference sequence). Between the trimmed V and J ends, which lost 0 bases and 8 bases, there was a span of 15 bases. In DNA form, the CDR3 reads TGTGCCAGCAGCTTGGCCAGCGGGTGGCAAGACACCATATATTTT. Its protein is CASSLASGWQDTIYF. Variable domain in full (rest from reference TRBV5-5 and TRBJ1-3): DAGVTQSPTHLIKTRGQQVTLRCSPISGHKSVSWYQQVLGQGPQFIFQYYEKEERGRGNFPDRFSARQFPNYSSELNVNALLLGDSALYLCASSLASGWQDTIYFGEGSWLTVV.

This clone was detected once. The CDR3 is CASSQDRKTGELFF. The CDR3 nucleotides are TGTGCCAGCAGCCAGGACAGGAAAACCGGGGAGCTGTTTTTT. The rearrangement links TRBV7-8 to TRBJ2-2; 7 positions agree with TRBD1. CDR3 length: 14 residues. The V gene end was trimmed by 5 bases and the J gene end by 5 bases; junction bases not matched to a gene: 5. Germline V lookup: CDR1 SGHVS, CDR2 FQNEAQ.

The chain links TRBV7-2 to TRBJ2-1; tentatively, D is TRBD2 (6 bases). This CDR3 has 11 residues. Germline V gene lookup returns CDR1 SGHTA and CDR2 FQGNSA. V was cut by 8 bases and J by 12 bases, with 14 bases left in between. Here the CDR3 DNA reads TGTGCCAGCTCGGCGGGGTATCGGCAGTTCTTC. It encodes CASSAGYRQFF. Using reference TRBV7-2 and TRBJ2-1 for the parts outside the CDR3, the full variable domain is GAGVSQSPSNKVTEKGKDVELRCDPISGHTALYWYRQSLGQGLEFLIYFQGNSAPDKSGLPSDRFSAERTGGSVSTLTIQRTQQEDSAVYLCASSAGYRQFFGPGTRLTVL.

This chain links TRBV9 with TRBJ2-3, with D possibly TRBD2 on 5 matching bases. This CDR3 region has 14 residues. V lost 3 bases, J lost 2 bases, and 10 bases lay in between. CDR1 is SGDLS and CDR2 is YYNGEE in the germline V gene. For the CDR3, the DNA is TGTGCCAGCAGCGGGCGGGCACTCACAGATACGCAGTATTTT. This codes for CASSGRALTDTQYF.

The J gene is TRBJ2-3, the V gene TRBV5-6, with D unclear. Trimming stripped 0 bases from V and 0 bases from J, with 8 bases between. The V gene's germline CDR1 is SGHDT and CDR2 YYEEEE. The CDR3 contains 15 residues. CDR3 DNA sequence: TGTGCCAGCAGCTTGGACGACGGAAGCACAGATACGCAGTATTTT. This codes for CASSLDDGSTDTQYF.

V gene TRBV11-2 combines with J gene TRBJ2-3; 11 nucleotides line up with TRBD2. The CDR3 covers 14 residues. The junction had 1 base not matched to a gene; V was cut back by 3 bases and J by 5 bases. The germline V gene encodes CDR1 SGHAT and CDR2 FQNNGV. CDR3 nucleotide sequence: TGTGCCAGCAGCTTCCTAGCGGGAGGAGATACGCAGTATTTT. Its translation: CASSFLAGGDTQYF.

The count of this clone is one. The DNA of the CDR3 is TGCAGCGTTGAAATTGGGGGGCGGGTAGGTGGCTACACCTTC. This codes for CSVEIGGRVGGYTF. The chain has TRBV29-1 and TRBJ1-2, with D perhaps TRBD1 (6 bases). Deletions cut 2 bases from V and 7 bases from J, with 17 bases between. CDR1 is SQVTM, CDR2 ANQGSEA, per germline. This CDR3 contains 14 residues.

The CDR3 loop is CASSFSAPYNEQFF. The CDR3 bases are TGTGCCAGCAGCTTTAGTGCCCCCTACAATGAGCAGTTCTTC. This chain connects TRBV5-4 to TRBJ2-1; no firm D call. The CDR3 is 14 residues long. V lost 2 bases and J 2 bases, leaving 8 bases between the germline ends. CDR1 is SGHNT and CDR2 is YYREEE in the germline V gene (reference sequence).

V is TRBV30 and J is TRBJ2-5, with 11 bases identical to TRBD2. V was pared by 2 bases and J by 4 bases, with 3 bases of the junction left unmatched. The CDR3 covers 14 residues. From germline, CDR1 is GTSNPN and CDR2 SVGIG (reference sequence). The CDR3 reads CAWSILAGGETQYF. The CDR3, as DNA: TGTGCCTGGAGTATCCTAGCGGGAGGAGAGACCCAGTACTTC.

The chain carries TRBV27 and TRBJ1-2; D not resolved. V was cut by 8 bases and J by 1 base, with 8 bases left in between. This CDR3 has 12 amino acids. CDR1 is MNHEY, CDR2 SMNVEV, per germline (reference sequence). The CDR3 DNA sequence: TGTGCCAGCTTCCAAGGTAACTATGGCTACACCTTC. Its protein product is CASFQGNYGYTF.

The chain recombines TRBV30 with TRBJ2-7, with D tentatively TRBD1 (6 bases). The CDR3 covers 16 residues. CDR1 is GTSNPN, CDR2 SVGIG, per germline (reference sequence). V was clipped by 2 bases and J by 0 bases, with 17 bases between them. CDR3 coding DNA: TGTGCCTGGAGTAAATCCACCGGGACATCCTCCTACGAGCAGTACTTC. It encodes CAWSKSTGTSSYEQYF.

This rearrangement joins TRBV5-8 to TRBJ2-7, with a possible D match to TRBD2 (6 bases). There are 14 residues in the CDR3. Trimming stripped 6 bases from V and 2 bases from J, with 15 bases between. The germline gives CDR1 SGHTS, CDR2 YDEGEE. CDR3 sequence (DNA): TGTGCCAGCAATGTGAGGGGACTTACCTACGAGCAGTACTTC. This codes for CASNVRGLTYEQYF.

The chain combines TRBV27 with TRBJ2-3, with TRBD1 matching 8 bases. CDR1 and CDR2 from the germline V gene are MNHEY and SMNVEV (reference sequence). With 8 bases clipped from V and 0 bases from J, the junction kept 7 bases outside the gene matches. This CDR3 is built from 15 residues. CDR3 sequence (DNA): TGTGCCAGCGACCCCCGGGACAGGAGCACAGATACGCAGTATTTT. It codes for CASDPRDRSTDTQYF.

The chain carries TRBV7-9 and TRBJ2-7; possibly TRBD1 or TRBD2 for D (5 bases each). The V gene's germline CDR1 is SEHNR and CDR2 FQNEAQ (reference sequence). The CDR3 is 14 residues long. Trimming took off 1 base at V and 3 bases at J, with 10 bases between the two ends. DNA of the CDR3: TGTGCCAGCAGCTTAGAGGGACGTAACTACGAGCAGTACTTC. It codes for CASSLEGRNYEQYF.

The genes are TRBV2 and TRBJ2-7; D is unclear. V was shortened by 8 bases and J by 4 bases, with 12 bases between the two germline ends. The CDR3 runs 12 residues. Germline V gene data show CDR1 as SNHLY and CDR2 as FYNNEI. The CDR3 DNA reads as TGTGCCAGCTCCGCGGAAATATACGAGCAGTACTTC. This translates into CASSAEIYEQYF.

The chain is built from TRBV18 and TRBJ2-2; D is possibly TRBD1 (6 bases). This CDR3 contains 15 residues. Trimming left V 1 base short and J 5 bases short, with 11 bases between. From germline, CDR1 is KGHSH and CDR2 LQKENI. This chain's CDR3 is CASSPLAGDTGELFF. DNA for the CDR3: TGTGCCAGCTCACCACTAGCAGGGGATACCGGGGAGCTGTTTTTT. Together with reference TRBV18 and TRBJ2-2, the CDR3 gives the full variable domain: NAGVMQNPRHLVRRRGQEARLRCSPMKGHSHVYWYRQLPEEGLKFMVYLQKENIIDESGMPKERFSAEFPKEGPSILRIQQVVRGDSAAYFCASSPLAGDTGELFFGEGSRLTVL.